The T cell receptor (beta chain) described here comes from a study of shared clonotypes between healthy human individuals. On the study more broadly: Plates per donor: three CD4 naive, three CD4 memory, two CD8 naive, one CD8 memory. Findings and caveats of the study: Larger richness was generally estimated for naive than memory subsets.

As for this clone: The antigen remains undetermined.

The CDR3 runs to 17 residues. Original processing notes: ImmunoSEQ sequences covered only the junction and lacked quality scores; filtering therefore differed. Sequencing used immunoSEQ multiplex PCR; TCRdb keeps in-frame clones, though not all of them. V, J and clone size are those of that table, while D and trimming were read from the DNA. The sample yields about 2.3 million clones, roughly 90% seen once. The CD4+ fraction was divided into a CD45RA+ naive subset and a CD45RA-negative memory subset. The clonotype comes from a man younger than 35 in good health. Some clones in this sample may be carry-over from other donors' samples. The rearrangement uses TRBV21-1 and TRBJ2-5; the table assigns TRBD2, which was not confirmed against the DNA. TRBV21-1 is reported as a pseudogene. The material sequenced was naive CD4+ T cells from PBMCs. Subset noted: CD45RA+ positively selected. The chain's CDR3 is CASSKREGQNNSETQYF. CDR3 sequence (DNA): TGTGCCAGCAGCAAACGGGAGGGACAAAATAATTCGGAGACCCAGTACTTC.